A single T cell receptor beta chain is shown here with its context. As yet, its antigen is unknown. This table comes from immunoSEQ multiplex PCR, and its TCRdb copy is limited to in-frame clones, with some not included. The data show some 79,000 clones, approximately 90% seen once. This sample is part of a study of OX40 agonist ivuxolimab in advanced cancers. General observations from the study: CD8+ T cells showed, on average, more clonal expansion than CD4+ cells. Clones of CD4+ and CD8+ blood T cells grew by week 6 at doses of 0.1 to 3.0 mg/kg.

Prior autoimmune disease or systemic immunosuppression barred patients. This CDR3 has 14 residues. Losses at the gene ends were 4 bases for V and 1 base for J; bases not matched to a gene: 4. The germline V gene has CDR1 SGHRS and CDR2 YFSETQ. V is TRBV5-1 and J is TRBJ1-2; 7 nucleotides align to TRBD1. The clonotype comes from an adult with an advanced solid tumor such as melanoma, head and neck, liver or kidney cancer. Specimen: CD4+ or CD8+ T cells sorted from blood, collected in a trial of the OX40 agonist ivuxolimab. CDR3 coding DNA: TGCGCCAGCAGCATAGGACAGGATAACTATGGCTACACCTTC. Amino acids: CASSIGQDNYGYTF.